The TCR beta chain under discussion was sequenced for a study of T cell repertoires in cytomegalovirus infection. In germline, CDR1 is LNHDA, CDR2 SQIVND (reference sequence). Trimming shortened V by 2 bases and J by 1 base, and 5 bases separated the two germline ends. The CDR3 is 13 residues long. TCRdb reanalysed the reads using MiXCR and keeps one entry per CDR3 protein. The data contain hundreds of thousands of distinct CDR3 sequences, more than 25% of them singletons. Comments on this clonotype: What it recognizes is unknown.

Study-wide results and caveats: Individuals carrying CMV plus the relevant HLA were identified by cumulative frequency of public TCR beta families.

The V gene is TRBV19, the J gene TRBJ1-1; no clear D gene. The material was cultured CD8+ T cells from PBMCs, obtained from culture after CMV antigen stimulation. The source of this sequence is a human donor in good health (CMV status not recorded). Some clones in this sample may be carry-over from other donors' samples. As DNA, the CDR3 is TGTGCCAGTAGTATAATAGAGAACACTGAAGCTTTCTTT. Translating gives CASSIIENTEAFF.